A selection of T cell receptor beta chains follows, all from one sample in a study of T-cell memory formation after mild COVID-19. TCRdb fed the 5' RACE reads into MiXCR, producing one record per CDR3 protein. The sample records some 340,000 distinct CDR3 sequences, 10% to 15% being singletons. Sequencing used PBMCs or a T cell subset sorted from them (not recorded which). The receptors originated from a young man who had mild COVID-19 (a few samples of this study predate the infection). Cell type and time point are not known. The CDR3 runs from the conserved cysteine through the conserved F or W. D genes are given only for firm matches. Size is omitted from some rows. Given values are once, few, many or a class for expanded clones.

>TRBD1|TRBJ2-7|.|TRBV7-2
CASTLLGTGIYEQYF
TGTGCCAGCACCCTATTAGGGACAGGGATCTACGAGCAGTACTTC
>TRBD1|TRBJ1-1|.|TRBV6-6
CASTSAPWTGNEAFF
TGTGCCAGCACCTCGGCCCCCTGGACAGGCAATGAAGCTTTCTTT
>.|TRBJ2-5|many|TRBV12-3/TRBV12-4
CASSFGAAETQYF
TGTGCCAGCAGTTTCGGGGCTGCTGAGACCCAGTACTTC
>.|TRBJ2-1|few|TRBV7-2
CASSLALRGNEQFF
TGTGCCAGCAGCTTAGCGCTAAGAGGGAATGAGCAGTTCTTC
>.|TRBJ1-1|few|TRBV6-6
CASSWEGGTEAFF
TGTGCCAGCAGTTGGGAGGGGGGGACTGAAGCTTTCTTT
>.|TRBJ1-3|.|TRBV6-1
CASSEFGGLGNTIYF
TGTGCCAGCAGTGAATTCGGGGGTCTTGGAAACACCATATATTTT
>.|TRBJ2-7|.|TRBV13
CASSPSPGSEQYF
TGTGCCAGCAGCCCCTCCCCGGGGAGCGAGCAGTACTTC
>.|TRBJ2-3|.|TRBV9
CASSVDSPWTDTQYF
TGTGCCAGCAGCGTAGACAGCCCATGGACAGATACGCAGTATTTT
>.|TRBJ2-2|.|TRBV4-1
CASSQSYTRATGELFF
TGCGCCAGCAGCCAATCCTATACCAGAGCCACCGGGGAGCTGTTTTTT
>.|TRBJ2-5|.|TRBV20-1
CSARTPGPQETKYF
TGCAGTGCTAGAACCCCGGGACCACAAGAGACCAAGTACTTC
>.|TRBJ1-4|few|TRBV21-1
CASSKALMGQGTTNEKLFF
TGTGCCAGCAGCAAAGCGCTTATGGGACAGGGAACAACTAATGAAAAACTGTTTTTT
>.|TRBJ1-1|.|TRBV6-5
CASSYRGGNTEAFF
TGTGCCAGCAGTTACCGTGGCGGGAACACTGAAGCTTTCTTT
>TRBD2|TRBJ2-5|few|TRBV12-3/TRBV12-4
CASSKGLALPGQETQYF
TGTGCCAGCAGTAAGGGACTAGCGCTCCCGGGACAAGAGACCCAGTACTTC
>TRBD2|TRBJ2-3|.|TRBV10-2
CATREVTDTQYF
TGCGCCACACGGGAGGTCACAGATACGCAGTATTTT
>.|TRBJ2-1|many|TRBV5-1
CASSLGGPSVHEQFF
TGCGCCAGCAGCTTGGGGGGGCCGTCGGTCCATGAGCAGTTCTTC